A selection of T cell receptor beta chains follows, all from one sample in a study of cytomegalovirus exposure and HLA in healthy donors. Sequenced by immunoSEQ multiplex PCR; TCRdb stores in-frame clones only, minus some. Its listing shows about 140,000 clones. The sequenced sample was PBMCs. The receptors were sampled from a man between 40 and 49 years old in good health and CMV-seronegative. Both conserved end residues are part of each CDR3. D genes are given only for firm matches.

length	J	D	V	CDR3	DNA
17	TRBJ2-4	NA	TRBV6-4	CAGHRDTARIGENIQYF	TGTGCCGGACACCGGGACACGGCACGAATAGGTGAAAACATTCAGTACTTC
14	TRBJ2-7	NA	TRBV5-4	CASSSGGDSYEQYF	TGTGCCAGCAGCAGCGGCGGGGACTCCTACGAGCAGTACTTC
15	TRBJ1-4	NA	TRBV7-2	CASSLDRATNEKLFF	TGTGCCAGCAGCTTAGACAGAGCAACTAATGAAAAACTGTTTTTT
11	TRBJ2-1	NA	TRBV20-1	CSAQGYNEQFF	TGCAGTGCCCAGGGGTACAATGAGCAGTTCTTC
14	TRBJ1-6	NA	TRBV14	CASSQNTLGSPLHF	TGTGCCAGCAGCCAAAATACGCTGGGCTCACCCCTCCACTTT
16	TRBJ1-1	TRBD1	TRBV4-1	CASSQVPGDRGRSAFF	TGCGCCAGCAGCCAAGTGCCCGGAGACAGGGGTAGGTCGGCTTTCTTT
15	TRBJ1-3	TRBD1	TRBV6-6	CASSPQGAAGNTIYF	TGTGCCAGCAGTCCCCAGGGGGCAGCTGGAAACACCATATATTTT
13	TRBJ1-5	NA	TRBV19	CASNLLGDQPQHF	TGTGCCAGTAATCTGTTGGGAGATCAGCCCCAGCATTTT
15	TRBJ2-2	TRBD1	TRBV29-1	CSVDGDRGNTGELFF	TGCAGCGTTGATGGGGACAGGGGAAACACCGGGGAGCTGTTTTTT
13	TRBJ2-7	TRBD1	TRBV29-1	CSVVTDRSYEQYF	TGCAGCGTTGTAACGGACAGGTCATACGAGCAGTACTTC
13	TRBJ2-7	NA	TRBV10-1	CASSRRTGYEQYF	TGCGCCAGCTCCCGGCGGACTGGCTACGAGCAGTACTTC
14	TRBJ1-3	NA	TRBV19	CASLLQGSGNTIYF	TGTGCCAGCCTTCTACAGGGTTCCGGAAACACCATATATTTT
16	TRBJ2-1	NA	TRBV7-3	CASSPWGGGDYNEQFF	TGTGCCAGCAGCCCCTGGGGTGGGGGCGACTACAATGAGCAGTTCTTC
13	TRBJ1-1	NA	TRBV6-5	CASSYSGVAEAFF	TGTGCCAGCAGTTACTCCGGGGTGGCTGAAGCTTTCTTT
13	TRBJ2-5	NA	TRBV18	CASSSDTRETQYF	TGTGCCAGCTCGTCCGACACGAGAGAGACCCAGTACTTC
17	TRBJ2-2	NA	TRBV18	CASSGRGSDPNTGELFF	TGTGCCAGCTCGGGGCGAGGATCCGACCCGAACACCGGGGAGCTGTTTTTT
12	TRBJ1-2	NA	TRBV19	CASSLQGYGYTF	TGTGCCAGTAGCTTACAGGGATACGGCTACACCTTC
11	TRBJ2-1	NA	TRBV6-5	CASSGGNEQFF	TGTGCCAGCAGTGGAGGGAATGAGCAGTTCTTC
15	TRBJ2-7	NA	TRBV7-2	CASSPSGILSYEQYF	TGTGCCAGCAGCCCATCCGGGATCCTCTCCTACGAGCAGTACTTC
16	TRBJ1-5	TRBD1	TRBV5-6	CASSTDRDNSNQPQHF	TGTGCCAGCAGCACGGACAGGGATAATAGCAATCAGCCCCAGCATTTT
13	TRBJ1-1	NA	TRBV29-1	CSVGRGARTEAFF	TGCAGCGTGGGGCGGGGGGCACGTACTGAAGCTTTCTTT
14	TRBJ2-3	TRBD2	TRBV7-9	CASTSAGGADTQYF	TGTGCCAGCACCTCAGCGGGGGGGGCAGATACGCAGTATTTT
13	TRBJ1-4	NA	TRBV7-8	CASSLALQEKLFF	TGTGCCAGCAGCTTAGCCTTACAAGAAAAACTGTTTTTT
17	TRBJ1-6	TRBD1	TRBV27	CASSPFIPDRGPSPLHF	TGTGCCAGCAGTCCCTTCATTCCGGACAGGGGGCCTTCACCCCTCCACTTT
14	TRBJ1-5	TRBD1	TRBV19	CASSALTGTQPQHF	TGTGCCAGTAGTGCCTTGACAGGGACTCAGCCCCAGCATTTT
15	TRBJ2-1	TRBD2	TRBV5-1	CASSLEGLGRNEQFF	TGCGCCAGCAGCTTGGAGGGACTCGGGAGGAATGAGCAGTTCTTC
15	TRBJ1-4	NA	TRBV19	CASSTPGRKAEKLFF	TGTGCCAGTAGTACTCCGGGTCGAAAGGCTGAAAAACTGTTTTTT
15	TRBJ1-2	TRBD1	TRBV11-1	CASSRSGQAVYGYTF	TGTGCCAGCAGCCGTTCGGGACAGGCGGTCTATGGCTACACCTTC
12	TRBJ2-7	NA	TRBV5-1	CASSSQGYEQYF	TGCGCCAGCAGCTCACAGGGCTACGAGCAGTACTTC
13	TRBJ2-2	NA	TRBV7-3	CASSSTNTGELFF	TGTGCCAGCAGCTCCACAAACACCGGGGAGCTGTTTTTT